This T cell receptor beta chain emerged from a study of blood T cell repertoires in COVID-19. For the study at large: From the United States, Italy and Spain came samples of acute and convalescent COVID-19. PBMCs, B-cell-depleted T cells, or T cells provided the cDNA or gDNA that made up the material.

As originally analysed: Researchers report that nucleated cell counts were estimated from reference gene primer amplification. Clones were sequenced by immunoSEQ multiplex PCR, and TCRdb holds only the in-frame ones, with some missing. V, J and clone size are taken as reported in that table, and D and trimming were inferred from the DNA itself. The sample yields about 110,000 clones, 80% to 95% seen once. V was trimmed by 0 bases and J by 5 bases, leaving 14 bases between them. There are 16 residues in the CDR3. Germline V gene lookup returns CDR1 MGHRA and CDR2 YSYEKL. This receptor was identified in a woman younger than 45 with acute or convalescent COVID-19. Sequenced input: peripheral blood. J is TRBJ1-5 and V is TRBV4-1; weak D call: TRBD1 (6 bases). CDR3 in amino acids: CASSQDVGQGYQPQHF. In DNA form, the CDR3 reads TGCGCCAGCAGCCAAGATGTGGGGCAGGGGTATCAGCCCCAGCATTTT.